Each of the 8 T cell receptor beta chains below was sequenced from the same sample in a study of PD-1 blockade in classical Hodgkin lymphoma. Sequenced by immunoSEQ multiplex PCR; TCRdb stores in-frame clones only, minus some. There are 20,000 to 30,000 clones in the sample; roughly 79% occur only once, and about 20% lies in the top ten. With no exception, relapse followed autologous stem cell transplantation in all patients, and brentuximab vedotin exposure varied. The sample was peripheral blood mononuclear cells (PBMCs), taken before the second cycle of nivolumab. All receptors derive from a human donor with classical Hodgkin lymphoma.

The gene calls are TRBV10-3 and TRBJ1-5; 7 nucleotides match TRBD1. Losses at the gene ends were 10 bases for V and 3 bases for J; bases not matched to a gene: 9. The germline V gene has CDR1 ENHRY and CDR2 SYGVKD. CDR3 length: 14 amino acids. CDR3 residues: CATHGTADNQPQHF. In DNA, the CDR3 is TGTGCCACCCACGGGACAGCGGACAATCAGCCCCAGCATTTT.

V is TRBV6-1 and J is TRBJ1-5; 8 bases line up with TRBD1. The J segment lost 0 bases and the V segment lost 0 bases, leaving 4 bases of the junction unmatched. The germline V gene has CDR1 MNHNS and CDR2 SASEGT. The CDR3 has 17 amino acids. The CDR3 spells CASSEARGTGSNQPQHF. The DNA for the CDR3 is TGTGCCAGCAGTGAAGCGCGGGGGACAGGTAGCAATCAGCCCCAGCATTTT.

This sequence joins TRBV5-5 and TRBJ1-5; D gene unclear. Trimming took off 1 base at V and 8 bases at J, with 13 bases between the two ends. This CDR3 is built from 14 residues. Looked up from germline, CDR1 is SGHKS and CDR2 is YYEKEE (reference sequence). Here the CDR3 DNA reads TGTGCCAGCAGCTTGCTCCCCCTCGAAGAGCCCCAGCATTTT. The encoded protein is CASSLLPLEEPQHF. The full variable domain, with the rest looked up from reference TRBV5-5 and TRBJ1-5, is DAGVTQSPTHLIKTRGQQVTLRCSPISGHKSVSWYQQVLGQGPQFIFQYYEKEERGRGNFPDRFSARQFPNYSSELNVNALLLGDSALYLCASSLLPLEEPQHFGDGTRLSIL.

A word on this clone: Different DNA sequences within this sample yield the same CDR3. This sequence joins TRBV28 and TRBJ2-7; no firm D call. The germline gives CDR1 MDHEN, CDR2 SYDVKM. The V end lost 2 bases, the J end lost 3 bases, and 5 bases lay between the germline ends. There are 12 residues in the CDR3. This CDR3 reads CASSLNGYEQYF. CDR3 DNA sequence: TGTGCCAGCAGTTTAAACGGCTACGAGCAGTACTTC. Variable domain in full (rest from reference TRBV28 and TRBJ2-7): DVKVTQSSRYLVKRTGEKVFLECVQDMDHENMFWYRQDPGLGLRLIYFSYDVKMKEKGDIPEGYSVSREKKERFSLILESASTNQTSMYLCASSLNGYEQYFGPGTRLTVT.

Only a few counts were recorded for this clone. V and J are TRBV27 and TRBJ1-1; TRBD1 matches at 8 bases. Germline CDR1 reads MNHEY; CDR2 reads SMNVEV (reference sequence). This CDR3 region has 15 residues. With 2 bases clipped from V and 4 bases from J, the junction kept 6 bases outside the gene matches. The CDR3 loop is CASSLAAGGVTEAFF. In nucleotides, the CDR3 is TGTGCCAGCAGTTTAGCGGCAGGGGGCGTCACTGAAGCTTTCTTT.

This clone was detected only a few times. This chain connects TRBV4-1 to TRBJ2-3, with 14 bases fitting TRBD2. J was trimmed by 2 bases and V by 7 bases; bases with no gene match: 5. This CDR3 spans 16 amino acids. The V gene's germline CDR1 is MGHRA and CDR2 YSYEKL. For the CDR3, the DNA is TGCGCCAGCAAAATGGGACTAGCGGGGGCCACAGATACGCAGTATTTT. It encodes CASKMGLAGATDTQYF.

The chain is built from TRBV18 and TRBJ1-2, with 8 bases that match TRBD1. This CDR3 has 13 amino acids. Germline-derived CDR1 and CDR2 are KGHSH and LQKENI. J gave up 4 bases and V 4 bases, and 2 bases lay outside the gene matches. The DNA of the CDR3 is TGTGCCAGCTCACAGGACAGGGCCTATGGCTACACCTTC. Encoded protein: CASSQDRAYGYTF.

This clone was recorded once. The genes are TRBV5-6 and TRBJ1-2; TRBD1 aligns across 10 bases. V shed 0 bases and J 6 bases; nucleotides not matched to a gene: 2. This CDR3 has 14 amino acids. Germline assignment: CDR1 SGHDT and CDR2 YYEEEE. The CDR3 bases are TGTGCCAGCAGCTTGGTGACAGGGGGCGATGGCTACACCTTC. The encoded protein is CASSLVTGGDGYTF.